The clone carrying this TCR beta chain was seen a single time. The antigen is unknown. The record originates from a study of shared clonotypes between healthy human individuals. Study-wide points: The sole specimen, blood, was sampled, and tissue repertoires likely differ. Naive subsets usually exceeded memory subsets in estimated richness.

V lost 5 bases to trimming and J lost 4 bases, with 9 bases between them. This CDR3 contains 13 residues. CDR1 and CDR2 from the germline V gene are SGHTA and FQGNSA. Sequencing used immunoSEQ multiplex PCR; TCRdb keeps in-frame clones, though not all of them. The repertoire holds nearly 1,000,000 clones, 70% to 85% seen once, with about 1.5% in the top ten. This TCR derives from a man aged 18 to 29 in good health. The sample was memory CD4+ T cells sorted from blood. This sample's subset: CD45RA-negative fraction. J is TRBJ1-3 and V is TRBV7-2; D call uncertain. The CDR3 nucleotides read TGTGCCAGCAGCCTCCAGGCGGGAAACACCATATATTTT. This gives the protein CASSLQAGNTIYF.